This entry is about one T cell receptor beta chain. These data are taken from a study of blood T cell repertoires in COVID-19. Overall study context: Sample material is recorded as cDNA or gDNA derived from T cells, B-cell-depleted T cells, or PBMCs.

Some clones are missing from TCRdb's copy, which holds only in-frame ones; the method was immunoSEQ multiplex PCR. The table shows around 140,000 clones, with around 90% occurring only once. Trimming stripped 5 bases from V and 6 bases from J, with 13 bases between. The germline V gene has CDR1 MDHEN and CDR2 SYDVKM. This CDR3 spans 13 amino acids. The sequence derives from a woman in her 50s with acute or convalescent COVID-19. The chain is built from TRBV28 and TRBJ1-2; maybe TRBD1 (5 bases). The sequenced sample was peripheral blood. The CDR3 reads CASSQTARDGYTF. The CDR3 DNA sequence: TGTGCCAGCAGTCAGACAGCACGAGATGGCTACACCTTC.